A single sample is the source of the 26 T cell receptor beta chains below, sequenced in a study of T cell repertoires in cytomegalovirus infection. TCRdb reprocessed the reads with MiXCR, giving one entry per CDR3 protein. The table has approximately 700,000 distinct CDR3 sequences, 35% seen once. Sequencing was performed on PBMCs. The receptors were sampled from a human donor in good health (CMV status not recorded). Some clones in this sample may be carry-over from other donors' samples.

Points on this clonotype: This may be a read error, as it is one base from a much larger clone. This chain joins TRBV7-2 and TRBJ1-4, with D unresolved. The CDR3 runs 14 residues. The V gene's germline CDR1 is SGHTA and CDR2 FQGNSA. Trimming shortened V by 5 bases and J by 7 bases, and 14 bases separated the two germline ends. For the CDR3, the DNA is TGTGCCAGCAGCGCAGACGGGAGGGTTGAAAAACTGTTTTTT. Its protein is CASSADGRVEKLFF.

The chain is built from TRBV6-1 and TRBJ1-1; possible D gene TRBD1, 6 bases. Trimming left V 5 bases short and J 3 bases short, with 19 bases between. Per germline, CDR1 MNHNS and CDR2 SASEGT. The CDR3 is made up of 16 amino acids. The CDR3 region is CASSSPLPAGDTEAFF. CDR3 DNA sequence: TGTGCCAGCAGTTCACCCCTCCCCGCAGGGGACACTGAAGCTTTCTTT.

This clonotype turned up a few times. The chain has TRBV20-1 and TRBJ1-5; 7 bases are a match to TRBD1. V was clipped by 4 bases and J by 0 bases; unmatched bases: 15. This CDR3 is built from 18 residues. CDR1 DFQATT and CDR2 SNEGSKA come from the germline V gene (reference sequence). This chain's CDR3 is CSATSPGQRTNSNQPQHF. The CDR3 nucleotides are TGCAGTGCTACCTCCCCGGGACAGAGAACTAATAGCAATCAGCCCCAGCATTTT.

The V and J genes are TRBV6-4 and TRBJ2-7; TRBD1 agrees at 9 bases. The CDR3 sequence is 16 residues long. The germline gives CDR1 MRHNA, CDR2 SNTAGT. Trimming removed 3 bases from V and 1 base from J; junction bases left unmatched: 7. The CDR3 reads CASSELPGQGSYEQYF. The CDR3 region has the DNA TGTGCCAGCAGTGAACTGCCGGGACAGGGTTCCTACGAGCAGTACTTC.

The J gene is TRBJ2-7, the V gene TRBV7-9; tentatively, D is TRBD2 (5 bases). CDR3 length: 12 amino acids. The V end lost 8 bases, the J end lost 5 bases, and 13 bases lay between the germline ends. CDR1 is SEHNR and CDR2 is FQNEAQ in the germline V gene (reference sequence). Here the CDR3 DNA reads TGTGCCAGCTTGGCTAGCTTGGACGAGCAGTACGTC. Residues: CASLASLDEQYV.

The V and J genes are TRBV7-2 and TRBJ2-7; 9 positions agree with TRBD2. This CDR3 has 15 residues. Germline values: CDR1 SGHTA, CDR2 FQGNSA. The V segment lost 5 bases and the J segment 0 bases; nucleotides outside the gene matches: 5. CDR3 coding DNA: TGTGCCAGCAGCCCTCTAGCGGGGACCTCCTACGAGCAGTACTTC. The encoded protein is CASSPLAGTSYEQYF.

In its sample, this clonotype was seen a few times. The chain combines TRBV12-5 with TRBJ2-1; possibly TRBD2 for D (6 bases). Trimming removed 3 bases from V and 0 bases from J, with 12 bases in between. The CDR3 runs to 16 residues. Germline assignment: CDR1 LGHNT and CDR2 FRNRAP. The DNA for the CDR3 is TGTGCTAGTGGTTTAGGGACTCCCAGCTCCTACAATGAGCAGTTCTTC. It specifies CASGLGTPSSYNEQFF.

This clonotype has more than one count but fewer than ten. The CDR3, as DNA: TGTGCCATCGACCGGGACCTACCCTCCGAGCAGTACTTC. Translated, it gives CAIDRDLPSEQYF. V and J are TRBV7-9 and TRBJ2-7; D tentatively fits TRBD1 or TRBD2 (5 bases each). Germline CDR1 SEHNR, CDR2 FQNEAQ (reference sequence). V lost 10 bases, J lost 6 bases, and 19 bases lay in between. This CDR3 spans 13 amino acids.

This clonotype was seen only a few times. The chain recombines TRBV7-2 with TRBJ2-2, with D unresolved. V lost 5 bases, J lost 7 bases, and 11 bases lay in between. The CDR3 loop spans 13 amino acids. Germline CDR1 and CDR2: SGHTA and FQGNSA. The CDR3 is CASSRYGDGELFF. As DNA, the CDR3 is TGTGCCAGCAGCCGTTATGGGGACGGGGAGCTGTTTTTT.

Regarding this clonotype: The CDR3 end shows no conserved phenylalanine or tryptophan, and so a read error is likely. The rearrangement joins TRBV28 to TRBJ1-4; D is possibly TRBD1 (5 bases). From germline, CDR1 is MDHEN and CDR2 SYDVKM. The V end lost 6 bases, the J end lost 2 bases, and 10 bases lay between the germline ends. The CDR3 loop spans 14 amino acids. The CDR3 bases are TGTGCCAGCAGGAGGGGTTTGACTAATGAAAAACTGTTTTGT. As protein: CASRRGLTNEKLFC.

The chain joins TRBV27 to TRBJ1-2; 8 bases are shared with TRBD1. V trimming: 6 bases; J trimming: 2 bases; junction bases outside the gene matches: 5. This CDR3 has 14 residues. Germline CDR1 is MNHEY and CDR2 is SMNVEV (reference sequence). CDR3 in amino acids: CASRDTGGNYGYTF. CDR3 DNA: TGTGCCAGCAGGGACACAGGGGGGAACTATGGCTACACCTTC.

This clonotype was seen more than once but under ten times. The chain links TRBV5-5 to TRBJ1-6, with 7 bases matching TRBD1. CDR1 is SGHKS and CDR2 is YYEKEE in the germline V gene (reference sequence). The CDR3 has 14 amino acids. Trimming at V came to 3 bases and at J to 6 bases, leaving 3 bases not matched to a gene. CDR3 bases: TGTGCCAGCAGCTCCGACAGGGTTAATTCACCCCTCCACTTT. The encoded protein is CASSSDRVNSPLHF.

CDR3 DNA sequence: TGTGCCACCTGTGGGACAGGGGATGAAAAACTGTTTTTT. Its translation is CATCGTGDEKLFF. V is TRBV28 and J is TRBJ1-4; TRBD1 agrees at 10 bases. Germline trimming cut 10 bases from V and 6 bases from J; bases unmatched to any gene: 5. The germline CDR1 and CDR2 sequences are MDHEN and SYDVKM. The CDR3 has 13 residues.

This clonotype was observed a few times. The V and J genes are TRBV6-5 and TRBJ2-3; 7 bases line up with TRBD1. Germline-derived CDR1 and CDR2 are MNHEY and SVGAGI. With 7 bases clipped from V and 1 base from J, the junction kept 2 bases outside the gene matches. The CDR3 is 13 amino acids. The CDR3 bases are TGTGCCAGCATCGACAGGGGCACAGATACGCAGTATTTT. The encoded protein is CASIDRGTDTQYF.

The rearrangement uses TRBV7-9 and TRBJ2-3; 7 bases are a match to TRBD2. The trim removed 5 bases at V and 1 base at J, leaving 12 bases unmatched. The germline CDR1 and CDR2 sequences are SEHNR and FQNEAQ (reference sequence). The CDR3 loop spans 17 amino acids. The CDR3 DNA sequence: TGTGCCAGCAGCCCCCAAGGGGCTAGCGGTGGCACAGATACGCAGTATTTT. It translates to CASSPQGASGGTDTQYF.

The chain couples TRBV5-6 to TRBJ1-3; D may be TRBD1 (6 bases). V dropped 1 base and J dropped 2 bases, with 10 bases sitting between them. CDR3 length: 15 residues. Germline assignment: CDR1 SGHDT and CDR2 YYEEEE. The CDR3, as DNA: TGTGCCAGCAGCTTGACAGGGTCTCCTGGAAACACCATATATTTT. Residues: CASSLTGSPGNTIYF.

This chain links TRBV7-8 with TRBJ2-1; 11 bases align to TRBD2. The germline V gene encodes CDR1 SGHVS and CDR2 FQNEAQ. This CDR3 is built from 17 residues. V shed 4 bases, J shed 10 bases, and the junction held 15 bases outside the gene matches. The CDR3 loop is CASSSMGLAGGRGEQFF. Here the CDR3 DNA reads TGTGCCAGCAGCTCGATGGGGCTAGCGGGGGGCCGGGGGGAGCAGTTCTTC.

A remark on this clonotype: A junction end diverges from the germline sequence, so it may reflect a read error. The CDR3 coding sequence is TGTTCCAGCAGCACCGAGAGCTCCTACAATGAGCAGTTCTTC. Protein sequence: CSSSTESSYNEQFF. V and J are TRBV7-3 and TRBJ2-1; the D is unclear. CDR1 and CDR2 (germline): SGHTA, FQGTGA. The CDR3 extends over 14 amino acids.

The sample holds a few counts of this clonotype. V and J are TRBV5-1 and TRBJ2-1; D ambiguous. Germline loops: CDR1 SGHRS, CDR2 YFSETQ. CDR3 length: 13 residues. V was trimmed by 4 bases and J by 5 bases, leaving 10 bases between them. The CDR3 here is CASSRSIDNEQFF. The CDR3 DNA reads TGCGCCAGCAGCAGGTCTATAGACAATGAGCAGTTCTTC.

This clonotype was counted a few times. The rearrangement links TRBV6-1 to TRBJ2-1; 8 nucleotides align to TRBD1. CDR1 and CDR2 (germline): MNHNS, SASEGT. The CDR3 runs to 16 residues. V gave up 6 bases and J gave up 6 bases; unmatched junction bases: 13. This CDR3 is CASSLPRDRLSNEQFF. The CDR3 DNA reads TGTGCCAGCAGCTTACCACGGGACAGGCTATCCAATGAGCAGTTCTTC.

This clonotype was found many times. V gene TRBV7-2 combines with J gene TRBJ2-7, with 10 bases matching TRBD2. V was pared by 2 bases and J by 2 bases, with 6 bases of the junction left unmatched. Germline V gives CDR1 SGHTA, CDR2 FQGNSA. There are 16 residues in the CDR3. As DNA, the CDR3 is TGTGCCAGCAGCTTATCTAGCGGGAGATTGCCCTACGAGCAGTACTTC. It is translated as CASSLSSGRLPYEQYF.

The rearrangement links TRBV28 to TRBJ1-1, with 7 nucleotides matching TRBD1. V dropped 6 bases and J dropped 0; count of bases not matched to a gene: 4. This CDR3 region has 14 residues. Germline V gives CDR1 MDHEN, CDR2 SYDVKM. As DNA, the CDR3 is TGTGCCAGCAGGGGGGGGACAGTGAACACTGAAGCTTTCTTT. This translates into CASRGGTVNTEAFF.

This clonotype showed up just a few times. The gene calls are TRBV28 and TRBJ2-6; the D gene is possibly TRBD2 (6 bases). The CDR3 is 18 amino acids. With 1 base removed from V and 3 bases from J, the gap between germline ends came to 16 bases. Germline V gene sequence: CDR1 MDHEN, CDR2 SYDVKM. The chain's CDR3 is CASSLYAGGTGGANVLTF. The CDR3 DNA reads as TGTGCCAGCAGTTTATATGCCGGCGGGACGGGTGGGGCCAACGTCCTGACTTTC.

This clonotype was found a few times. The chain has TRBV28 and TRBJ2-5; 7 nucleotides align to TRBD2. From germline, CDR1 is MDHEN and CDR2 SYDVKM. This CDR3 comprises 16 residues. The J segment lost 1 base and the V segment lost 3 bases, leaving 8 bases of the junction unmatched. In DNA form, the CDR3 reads TGTGCCAGCAGTTTGGCGGGAGCGCTAACCCAAGAGACCCAGTACTTC. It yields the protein CASSLAGALTQETQYF. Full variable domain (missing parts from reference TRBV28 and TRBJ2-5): DVKVTQSSRYLVKRTGEKVFLECVQDMDHENMFWYRQDPGLGLRLIYFSYDVKMKEKGDIPEGYSVSREKKERFSLILESASTNQTSMYLCASSLAGALTQETQYFGPGTRLLVL.

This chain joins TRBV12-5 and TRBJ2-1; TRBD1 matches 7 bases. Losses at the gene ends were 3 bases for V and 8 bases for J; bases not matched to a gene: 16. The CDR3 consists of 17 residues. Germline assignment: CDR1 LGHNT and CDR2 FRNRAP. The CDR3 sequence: CASGFSTRTGSVDEQFF. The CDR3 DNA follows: TGTGCTAGTGGTTTCTCCACACGGACAGGCTCCGTCGATGAGCAGTTCTTC.

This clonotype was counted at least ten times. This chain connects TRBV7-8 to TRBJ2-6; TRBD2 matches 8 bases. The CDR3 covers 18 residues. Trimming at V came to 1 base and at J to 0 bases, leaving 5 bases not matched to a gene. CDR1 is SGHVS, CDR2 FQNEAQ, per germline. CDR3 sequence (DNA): TGTGCCAGCAGCTTAGTTGGGCGGGGGGTCTCTGGGGCCAACGTCCTGACTTTC. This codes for CASSLVGRGVSGANVLTF.